This T cell receptor beta chain was sequenced in a study of blood T cells in healthy people across ages (dated by TCRdb to between 2014 and 2016). About the full investigation: In model experiments, template switching captured about one uniquely barcoded TCR beta cDNA molecule for every two T cells. Age-related changes in TCR beta repertoire diversity were measured in the study by deep sequencing normalized with unique cDNA molecular identifiers. Donors were grouped into four age groups: young (average approximately 16 years), middle-aged (39), aged (around 60) and long-lived (about 82). To avoid experimental bias, donors of different ages were distributed randomly across sequencing lanes. For two donors (one aged 18 to 30 and one aged 80 or older), the study analyzed two additional independent replicas of 1 million unique cDNA reads from the same blood draw.

Donors were 35 to 40 systemically healthy Caucasian individuals from Russia aged about 6 to 100 years. Approximately 9.3 milliliters of peripheral blood were collected from each donor into EDTA-treated Vacutainer tubes. Ficoll-Paque density-gradient centrifugation was used to isolate PBMCs, with at least 6.5 million per sample. Trizol reagent was used to extract total RNA from the PBMCs, yielding at least 6 micrograms per sample. For every donor, flow cytometry on a PBMC aliquot measured the percentage of naive CD45RAhigh/CD27high T cells. CDR1 MNHEY and CDR2 SMNVEV are derived from the germline V gene (reference sequence). V is clipped by 0 bases and J by 10 bases, and the sequence between their germline boundaries is 16 bases long. From the cysteine through the phenylalanine, the CDR3 covers 15 amino acids. CDR3 DNA is the only sequence kept; it has 45 bases, read in frame from the first base. General study outcomes and caveats: Bulk unsorted PBMC profiling prevented conclusive comparison of naive and antigen-experienced compartments. Compared with the aged group, the long-lived group had more naive CD4+ T cells, fewer expanded clones and increased TCR diversity, a pattern suggesting age selection. As age increased, observed TCR beta diversity per million T cells dropped in a roughly linear way, and a significant reduction was already evident by age 40. Observed TCR beta diversity correlated strongly with the percentage of naive T cells measured by flow cytometry. Donor CMV infection status was unknown, potentially confounding age-related changes in expanded clonotypes. Total diversity estimates from one million sequenced T cells were considered lower bounds and underestimates.

With regard to this clonotype: Which antigen it targets is not known. Base qualities are missing; no much larger clone stands one base away.

The receptor library was made with 5' RACE. Sequencing relied on an Illumina HiSeq 2500. A second roughly 7 to 12 cycle PCR used a sample-barcoded 5' primer and a J-beta primer mix. Each TCR beta cDNA molecule received a unique molecular identifier from a template-switch 5' adaptor carrying 12 random nucleotides. Each sample yielded at least 3 million CDR3-containing paired-end reads. All of the RNA was converted into first-strand cDNA using the Mint cDNA synthesis kit, with a TRBC-specific oligonucleotide serving as the primer. Following uracil-DNA glycosylase treatment, a first 18-cycle PCR with universal primers M1SS and BC2_uni_R was performed on all cDNA. The paper's data handling went like this. For normalization, 1 million high-quality reads, each with a distinct molecular identifier, were randomly selected from each sample. Reads sharing molecular identifiers were discarded rather than binned into consensus sequences. MiTCR, with a Q25 quality threshold and the strictest error-elimination algorithm, was used for CDR3 identification, clonotype clustering and error correction. A nonparametric unseen species model using Euler transformation provided a lower-bound estimate of total TCR beta diversity. The public reads were quality trimmed at Q25 with fastp and then assembled into clones with MiXCR by TCRdb, keeping productive beta chains. All rows with the same CDR3 protein become a single entry with the most common DNA and genes. The V and J calls and clone size are TCRdb's, not the authors'. Present in this sample are over a million distinct CDR3 sequences, 40% to 45% of which were seen just once. The ten largest account for just over 4% of the sample.

In this chain, TRBV27 is recombined with TRBJ1-5; possibly the D gene is TRBD1, per 5 matching bases. Material: blood. This TCR was recovered from a woman in her late teens or twenties in good health. The DNA is as follows: TGTGCCAGCAGTTTATCGATGGGGGTGTTGGGTCCCCAGCATTTT. This codes for CASSLSMGVLGPQHF.